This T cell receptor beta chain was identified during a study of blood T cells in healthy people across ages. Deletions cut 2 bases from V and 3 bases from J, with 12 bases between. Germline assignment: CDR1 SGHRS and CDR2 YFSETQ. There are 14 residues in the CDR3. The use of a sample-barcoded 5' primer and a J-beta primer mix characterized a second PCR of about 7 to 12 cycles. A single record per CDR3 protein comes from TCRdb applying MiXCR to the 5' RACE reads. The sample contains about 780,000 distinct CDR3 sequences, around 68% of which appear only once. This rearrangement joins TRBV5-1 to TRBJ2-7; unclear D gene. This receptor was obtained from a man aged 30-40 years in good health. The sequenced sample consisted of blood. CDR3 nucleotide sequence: TGCGCCAGCAGCTTAGAGCAGATACACTACGAGCAGTACTTC. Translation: CASSLEQIHYEQYF.